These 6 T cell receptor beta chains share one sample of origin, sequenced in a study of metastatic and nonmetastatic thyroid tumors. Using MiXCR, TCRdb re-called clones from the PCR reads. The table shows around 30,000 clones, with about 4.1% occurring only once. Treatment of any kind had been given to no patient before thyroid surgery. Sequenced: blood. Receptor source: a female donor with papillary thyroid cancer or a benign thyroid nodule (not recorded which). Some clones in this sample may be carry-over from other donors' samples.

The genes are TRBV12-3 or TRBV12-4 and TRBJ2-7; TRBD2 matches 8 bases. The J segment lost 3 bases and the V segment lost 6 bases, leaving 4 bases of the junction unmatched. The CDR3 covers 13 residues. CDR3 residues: CASRDRGGYEQYF. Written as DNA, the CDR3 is TGTGCCAGCAGAGACCGGGGGGGCTACGAGCAGTACTTC.

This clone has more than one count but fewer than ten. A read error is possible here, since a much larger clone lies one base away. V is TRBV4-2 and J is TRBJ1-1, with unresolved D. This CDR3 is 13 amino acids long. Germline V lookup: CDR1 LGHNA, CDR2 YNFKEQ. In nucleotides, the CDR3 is TGTGCCGGCAGCCAAGATCGGATCACTGAAGCTTTCTTT. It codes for CAGSQDRITEAFF.

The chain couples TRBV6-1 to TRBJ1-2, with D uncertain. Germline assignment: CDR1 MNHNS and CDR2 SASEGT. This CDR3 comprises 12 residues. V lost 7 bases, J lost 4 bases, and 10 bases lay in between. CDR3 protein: CASNAQAYGYTF. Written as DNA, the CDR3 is TGTGCCAGCAACGCCCAAGCCTATGGCTACACCTTC.

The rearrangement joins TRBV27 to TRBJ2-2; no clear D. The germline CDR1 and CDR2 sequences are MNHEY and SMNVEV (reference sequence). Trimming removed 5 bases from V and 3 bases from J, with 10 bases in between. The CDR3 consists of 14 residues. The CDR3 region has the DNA TGTGCCAGCAGTGACGGACCAGACACCGGGGAGCTGTTTTTT. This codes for CASSDGPDTGELFF.

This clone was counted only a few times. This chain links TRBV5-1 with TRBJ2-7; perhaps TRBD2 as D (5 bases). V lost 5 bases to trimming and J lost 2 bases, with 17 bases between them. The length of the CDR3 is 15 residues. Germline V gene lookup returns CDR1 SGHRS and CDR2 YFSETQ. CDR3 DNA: TGCGCCAGCAGGGTAGGCGAACTAGAGGCCTACGAGCAGTACTTC. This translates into CASRVGELEAYEQYF.

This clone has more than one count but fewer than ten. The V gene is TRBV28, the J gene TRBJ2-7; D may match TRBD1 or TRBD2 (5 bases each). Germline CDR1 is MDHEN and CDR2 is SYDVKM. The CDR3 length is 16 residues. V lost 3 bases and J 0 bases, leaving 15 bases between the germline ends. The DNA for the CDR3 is TGTGCCAGCAGTTTCCCCGGGACGGCGAGCTCCTACGAGCAGTACTTC. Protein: CASSFPGTASSYEQYF.